Listed below are T cell receptor beta chains from one sample, sequenced in a study of shared clonotypes between healthy human individuals. Clones were read by immunoSEQ multiplex PCR, and TCRdb kept only the in-frame ones, dropping some. Of roughly 220,000 clones in the sample, 60% to 80% were seen once. Input material: memory CD4+ T cells sorted from blood. The receptor set was obtained from a man aged 25 to 40 in good health. Each CDR3 is given with its conserved first and last residue. Each record gives: J gene, clone size, D gene, V gene, CDR3 protein, CDR3 DNA. D genes are given only for firm matches. Clone size is not always given. Where it is, it says once, few, many or a class for expanded clones.

>TRBJ1-2|.|TRBD1|TRBV6-5
CASSYRTGTGIYGYTF
TGTGCCAGCAGTTACCGGACCGGGACAGGGATTTATGGCTACACCTTC
>TRBJ2-5|.|.|TRBV28
CASSSPGGGSLETQYF
TGTGCCAGCAGCTCCCCGGGGGGCGGGAGTTTAGAGACCCAGTACTTC
>TRBJ2-2|few|.|TRBV6-6
CASSYRKGAYGELFF
TGTGCCAGCAGTTACAGGAAAGGGGCCTACGGGGAGCTGTTTTTT
>TRBJ2-4|.|TRBD1|TRBV25-1
CASSPRTGGSSGKNIQYF
TGTGCCAGCAGTCCGCGGACAGGGGGCTCATCAGGCAAAAACATTCAGTACTTC
>TRBJ1-5|.|TRBD1|TRBV19
CASSHRGGDQPQHF
TGTGCCAGTAGTCACAGGGGGGGGGATCAGCCCCAGCATTTT
>TRBJ2-3|.|TRBD1|TRBV19
CASSKNRGVEDTQYF
TGTGCCAGTAGTAAGAACAGGGGAGTTGAAGATACGCAGTATTTT
>TRBJ2-1|.|TRBD1|TRBV5-1
CASSPDRVAEQFF
TGCGCCAGCAGCCCGGACAGGGTGGCTGAGCAGTTCTTC
>TRBJ2-7|few|TRBD1|TRBV25-1
CASSGTGVMYEQYF
TGTGCCAGCAGTGGGACAGGGGTAATGTACGAGCAGTACTTC
>TRBJ1-2|.|.|TRBV4-3
CASSPDGQGEVYGYTF
TGCGCCAGCAGCCCGGATGGGCAGGGAGAGGTCTATGGCTACACCTTC
>TRBJ2-7|.|.|TRBV18
CASSPPSGASGQGIEQYF
TGTGCCAGCTCACCACCGTCGGGGGCCAGCGGGCAAGGGATTGAGCAGTACTTC
>TRBJ2-7|.|TRBD1|TRBV28
CASLPGTGLGEQYF
TGTGCCAGCCTACCCGGGACAGGCCTAGGGGAGCAGTACTTC
>TRBJ2-6|.|TRBD2|TRBV2
CASSESPGGLGSGANVLTF
TGTGCCAGCAGTGAAAGTCCGGGGGGGTTGGGCTCTGGGGCCAACGTCCTGACTTTC
>TRBJ2-1|once|.|TRBV30
CAWSVWCVAASYNEQFF
TGTGCCTGGAGTGTATGGTGTGTAGCGGCATCCTACAATGAGCAGTTCTTC
>TRBJ1-2|.|.|TRBV1
CTSSQFRPAGAANYGYTF
TGCACCAGCAGCCAATTTAGGCCTGCAGGGGCAGCTAACTATGGCTACACCTTC
>TRBJ2-1|.|TRBD1|TRBV28
CATGDSYYNEQFF
TGTGCCACCGGGGACAGTTACTACAATGAGCAGTTCTTC
>TRBJ2-2|.|.|TRBV15
CATSRLTRAGELFF
TGTGCCACCAGCAGGCTCACGAGGGCCGGGGAGCTGTTTTTT
>TRBJ2-1|.|TRBD1|TRBV5-4
CASSHRDRGNEQFF
TGTGCCAGCAGCCACCGGGACAGGGGGAATGAGCAGTTCTTC
>TRBJ2-3|.|.|TRBV11-2
CASSLGVSGQDTQYF
TGTGCCAGCAGCTTAGGGGTTAGCGGTCAAGATACGCAGTATTTT
>TRBJ1-2|.|.|TRBV7-8
CASSPGTYGYTF
TGTGCCAGCAGCCCCGGCACCTATGGCTACACCTTC
>TRBJ1-5|few|.|TRBV2
CASNGGNQPQHF
TGTGCCAGCAATGGGGGGAACCAGCCCCAGCATTTT
>TRBJ2-5|.|.|TRBV5-5
CASSRGSGETQYF
TGTGCCAGCAGCCGGGGGTCGGGAGAGACCCAGTACTTC
>TRBJ2-7|once|TRBD2|TRBV7-2
CASSPPPGGSSYEQYF
TGTGCCAGCAGCCCCCCCCCGGGGGGAAGCTCCTACGAGCAGTACTTC
>TRBJ2-7|.|.|TRBV14
CASSQDFRGSYEQYF
TGTGCCAGCAGCCAAGATTTTCGCGGGTCCTACGAGCAGTACTTC
>TRBJ2-7|.|.|TRBV27
CASSRVAAQRKYEQYF
TGTGCCAGCTCCCGAGTCGCGGCCCAGCGGAAGTACGAGCAGTACTTC
>TRBJ2-7|.|TRBD1|TRBV2
CARGQGSYEQYF
TGTGCCAGAGGACAGGGTTCCTACGAGCAGTACTTC
>TRBJ2-5|.|.|TRBV19
CASRRGANQETQYF
TGTGCCAGCCGACGGGGGGCGAACCAAGAGACCCAGTACTTC
>TRBJ2-3|.|.|TRBV7-9
CASSYRETDTQYF
TGTGCCAGCAGCTACCGGGAGACGGATACGCAGTATTTT
>TRBJ2-3|.|.|TRBV6-5
CASMGSGTDTQYF
TGTGCCAGCATGGGCTCAGGTACAGATACGCAGTATTTT
>TRBJ2-3|.|.|TRBV18
CASSPTSAVTDTQYF
TGTGCCAGCTCACCAACCTCAGCAGTCACAGATACGCAGTATTTT
>TRBJ2-5|.|.|TRBV19
CASGVVSQETQYF
TGTGCCAGTGGGGTCGTGAGTCAAGAGACCCAGTACTTC
>TRBJ2-3|.|TRBD2|TRBV28
CASRQRLAGGGTDTQYF
TGTGCCAGCAGACAAAGACTAGCGGGAGGGGGAACAGATACGCAGTATTTT
>TRBJ2-7|few|.|TRBV6-5
CASSLTQVYEQYF
TGTGCCAGCAGCCTCACACAGGTCTACGAGCAGTACTTC
>TRBJ2-1|few|TRBD1|TRBV11-2
CASSYDRGSYNEQFF
TGTGCCAGCAGCTACGACAGGGGCTCCTACAATGAGCAGTTCTTC
>TRBJ2-1|.|TRBD1|TRBV9
CASSVVLGQGGEQFF
TGTGCCAGCAGCGTAGTCTTGGGACAGGGCGGTGAGCAGTTCTTC
>TRBJ2-1|.|TRBD1|TRBV30
CAWSGTGINEQFF
TGTGCCTGGAGTGGGACAGGGATTAATGAGCAGTTCTTC
>TRBJ1-2|few|.|TRBV5-6
CASSLQGGYTF
TGTGCCAGCAGCTTACAAGGTGGCTACACCTTC
>TRBJ2-7|.|.|TRBV7-6
CASSVRGDEQYF
TGTGCCAGCAGCGTACGTGGAGACGAGCAGTACTTC
>TRBJ2-5|.|.|TRBV5-1
CASSLGQETQYF
TGCGCCAGCAGCTTGGGTCAAGAGACCCAGTACTTC
>TRBJ2-3|.|TRBD2|TRBV19
CASSILAGGSTDTQYF
TGTGCCAGTAGTATTCTGGCGGGAGGGAGCACAGATACGCAGTATTTT
>TRBJ1-1|.|.|TRBV19
CASSAFGNTEAFF
TGTGCCAGTAGCGCCTTCGGGAACACTGAAGCTTTCTTT
>TRBJ1-5|.|.|TRBV27
CASRFLGQPQHF
TGTGCCAGCAGATTTTTGGGTCAGCCCCAGCATTTT
>TRBJ2-1|.|TRBD2|TRBV5-1
CASSLAVSGSNEQFF
TGCGCCAGCAGCTTGGCCGTTAGCGGGAGCAATGAGCAGTTCTTC
>TRBJ1-5|.|.|TRBV30
CAWSPEGDQPQHF
TGTGCCTGGAGTCCGGAAGGTGATCAGCCCCAGCATTTT
>TRBJ2-5|.|TRBD2|TRBV11-2
CASRRLAGGPAGSSQYF
TGTGCCAGCAGACGACTAGCGGGAGGGCCGGCCGGGTCGTCCCAGTACTTC
>TRBJ2-1|.|TRBD2|TRBV9
CASSVAPTSGMGEQFF
TGTGCCAGCAGCGTAGCCCCGACTAGCGGGATGGGTGAGCAGTTCTTC
>TRBJ1-4|few|.|TRBV14
CASSLRTGKLFF
TGTGCCAGCAGCCTTAGGACGGGAAAACTGTTTTTT
>TRBJ2-5|once|.|TRBV7-8
CASSLRQFQETQYF
TGTGCCAGCAGCTTACGACAGTTCCAAGAGACCCAGTACTTC
>TRBJ2-5|few|.|TRBV11-2
CASSLRTDETQYF
TGTGCCAGCAGCTTGAGGACAGACGAGACCCAGTACTTC
>TRBJ1-2|many|TRBD1|TRBV5-5
CASSLSGGIYGYTF
TGTGCCAGCAGCTTGTCAGGGGGGATCTATGGCTACACCTTC
>TRBJ1-1|once|TRBD1|TRBV25-1
CASSTGEITEAFF
TGTGCCAGCAGTACAGGGGAAATAACTGAAGCTTTCTTT
>TRBJ2-2|.|.|TRBV15
CATSRDSVSGELFF
TGTGCCACCAGCAGAGATTCCGTTTCCGGGGAGCTGTTTTTT
>TRBJ2-4|few|.|TRBV7-8
CASSLGGASNIQYF
TGTGCCAGCAGCTTAGGAGGGGCGAGTAACATTCAGTACTTC